Following are 28 T cell receptor beta chains from one sample sequenced in a study of T cell responses to AZD1222 COVID-19 vaccine. TCRdb's table, derived via immunoSEQ multiplex PCR, lists solely in-frame clones and lacks some. The profile shows over 110,000 clones, around 90% of them singletons. The sequences come from peripheral blood, collected 28 days after the second AZD1222 dose. These receptors all stem from an adult who received the AZD1222 COVID-19 vaccine.

This chain connects TRBV5-1 to TRBJ2-1; D is ambiguous. Germline-derived CDR1 and CDR2 are SGHRS and YFSETQ. The CDR3 runs to 14 residues. Trimming took 1 base from V and 0 from J, leaving 5 bases between them. The CDR3 DNA reads TGCGCCAGCAGCTTGATAGGCTCCTACAATGAGCAGTTCTTC. It translates to CASSLIGSYNEQFF.

This rearrangement joins TRBV10-3 to TRBJ2-1, with D hard to call. CDR1 and CDR2 from the germline V gene are ENHRY and SYGVKD. CDR3 length equals 13 residues. Trimming shortened V by 3 bases and J by 2 bases, and 5 bases separated the two germline ends. CDR3 amino acids: CAISDNPYNEQFF. In DNA, the CDR3 is TGTGCCATCAGTGACAATCCCTACAATGAGCAGTTCTTC.

The genes are TRBV18 and TRBJ1-5; 7 bases are shared with TRBD1. V shed 4 bases and J 6 bases; nucleotides not matched to a gene: 3. CDR1 is KGHSH, CDR2 LQKENI, per germline. This CDR3 spans 13 amino acids. CDR3 amino acids: CASSLQGGQPQHF. CDR3 bases: TGTGCCAGCTCACTCCAGGGGGGTCAGCCCCAGCATTTT.

The genes are TRBV2 and TRBJ1-2; 8 positions agree with TRBD1. CDR1 is SNHLY and CDR2 is FYNNEI in the germline V gene. Unmatched junction bases numbered 12, after V lost 8 bases and J lost 7 bases. This CDR3 contains 14 residues. The CDR3 DNA is TGTGCCAGCGGAGGGGTACAGGGGGTATCTGGCTACACCTTC. This sequence encodes CASGGVQGVSGYTF.

This sequence joins TRBV5-1 and TRBJ1-1; TRBD1 matches 7 bases. Trimming cost V 4 bases and J 0 bases; bases outside gene matches: 9. The CDR3 loop spans 16 amino acids. Germline V CDR1 and CDR2: SGHRS, YFSETQ. The CDR3 region has the DNA TGCGCCAGCAGCCCCAACCCGGGACAGATGAACACTGAAGCTTTCTTT. As protein: CASSPNPGQMNTEAFF.

The chain is built from TRBV3-1 (or the pseudogene TRBV3-2) and TRBJ1-2, with 10 positions matching TRBD1. Germline CDR1 and CDR2: LGHDT and YNNKEL (reference sequence). The trim removed 4 bases at V and 7 bases at J, leaving 6 bases unmatched. The CDR3 runs 14 residues. As DNA, the CDR3 is TGTGCCAGCAGCCCGGGACAGGGGATAGCTGGCTACACCTTC. Its protein product is CASSPGQGIAGYTF.

The J gene is TRBJ1-5, the V gene TRBV28, with TRBD1 as a possible D gene (5 bases). The V end lost 3 bases, the J end lost 0 bases, and 12 bases lay between the germline ends. This CDR3 comprises 16 residues. CDR1 is MDHEN and CDR2 is SYDVKM in the germline V gene. The CDR3 region has the DNA TGTGCCAGCAGTTTGATGGGGCTCGATAGCAATCAGCCCCAGCATTTT. Translated: CASSLMGLDSNQPQHF.

This clone was counted a single time. The rearrangement joins TRBV12-3 or TRBV12-4 to TRBJ1-1; 8 bases align to TRBD1. V lost 7 bases, J lost 4 bases, and 5 bases stayed unmatched. The CDR3 has 13 amino acids. The CDR3, as DNA: TGTGCCAGCAACTCGGACAGGGCCACTGAAGCTTTCTTT. It is translated as CASNSDRATEAFF.

The V call is TRBV28, the J call TRBJ1-3; 9 positions match TRBD1. The germline gives CDR1 MDHEN, CDR2 SYDVKM. The CDR3 length is 16 residues. Losses at the gene ends were 5 bases for V and 3 bases for J; bases not matched to a gene: 8. CDR3 nucleotides: TGTGCCAGCAGTGGGGACAGGGCCTCCAGTGGAAACACCATATATTTT. Protein: CASSGDRASSGNTIYF.

The chain combines TRBV7-3 with TRBJ1-6; possible D gene TRBD1, 5 bases. Deletions cut 0 bases from V and 10 bases from J, with 13 bases between. Germline V gene data show CDR1 as SGHTA and CDR2 as FQGTGA. The CDR3 extends over 15 amino acids. In nucleotides, the CDR3 is TGTGCCAGCAGCTTAACAGGCAGGGTTGAGTCACCCCTCCACTTT. Its protein is CASSLTGRVESPLHF. Full variable domain (rest looked up from reference TRBV7-3 and TRBJ1-6): GAGVSQTPSNKVTEKGKYVELRCDPISGHTALYWYRQSLGQGPEFLIYFQGTGAADDSGLPNDRFFAVRPEGSVSTLKIQRTERGDSAVYLCASSLTGRVESPLHFGNGTRLTVT.

In its sample, this clone was seen many times. The V gene is TRBV7-2, the J gene TRBJ2-5; no clear D. The CDR3 is made up of 13 amino acids. Trimming removed 0 bases from V and 2 bases from J, with 4 bases in between. Germline V lookup: CDR1 SGHTA, CDR2 FQGNSA. CDR3: CASSLARQETQYF. The DNA for the CDR3 is TGTGCCAGCAGCTTAGCCAGACAAGAGACCCAGTACTTC.

The CDR3 reads CASSQREGLNEQFF. CDR3 nucleotides: TGTGCCAGCAGTCAGCGGGAGGGCCTGAATGAGCAGTTCTTC. The gene calls are TRBV6-4 and TRBJ2-1; TRBD2 matches at 10 bases. Germline lookup yields CDR1 MRHNA and CDR2 SNTAGT. This CDR3 has 14 amino acids. V gave up 5 bases and J gave up 7 bases; unmatched junction bases: 5.

The J gene is TRBJ1-4, the V gene TRBV30, with D perhaps matching TRBD1 (6 bases). Trimming left V 2 bases short and J 4 bases short, with 11 bases between. The germline CDR1 and CDR2 sequences are GTSNPN and SVGIG (reference sequence). CDR3 length equals 14 residues. CDR3 loop: CAWSRQGINEKLFF. In DNA, the CDR3 is TGTGCCTGGAGTCGGCAGGGGATTAATGAAAAACTGTTTTTT.

The genes are TRBV30 and TRBJ1-4, with 12 bases identical to TRBD1. Per the germline V gene, CDR1 is GTSNPN and CDR2 is SVGIG (reference sequence). J gave up 10 bases and V 2 bases, and 8 bases lay outside the gene matches. The CDR3 covers 15 residues. Written as DNA, the CDR3 is TGTGCCTGGAGTATGCCCGGGACAGGGGGCCGAAAACTGTTTTTT. Its protein product is CAWSMPGTGGRKLFF. The full variable domain, in which reference TRBV30 and TRBJ1-4 provide the parts outside the CDR3, is SQTIHQWPATLVQPVGSPLSLECTVEGTSNPNLYWYRQAAGRGLQLLFYSVGIGQISSEVPQNLSASRPQDRQFILSSKKLLLSDSGFYLCAWSMPGTGGRKLFFGSGTQLSVL.

The chain recombines TRBV27 with TRBJ2-7; 9 bases align to TRBD2. Losses at the gene ends were 5 bases for V and 5 bases for J; bases not matched to a gene: 13. This CDR3 spans 16 amino acids. From germline, CDR1 is MNHEY and CDR2 SMNVEV (reference sequence). The CDR3 loop is CASSPLVAGVRDEQYF. The CDR3 DNA reads TGTGCCAGCAGTCCCCTAGTAGCGGGAGTACGAGACGAGCAGTACTTC.

This chain connects TRBV5-6 to TRBJ2-7, with unresolved D. Germline lookup yields CDR1 SGHDT and CDR2 YYEEEE. V lost 1 base and J 1 base, leaving 6 bases between the germline ends. CDR3 length equals 13 residues. The CDR3 sequence: CASSLYRSYEQYF. The DNA for the CDR3 is TGTGCCAGCAGCTTGTACCGGTCCTACGAGCAGTACTTC.

This chain joins TRBV19 and TRBJ1-1, with D perhaps TRBD1 (5 bases). Between the trimmed V and J ends, which lost 9 bases and 4 bases, there was a span of 15 bases. Per the germline V gene, CDR1 is LNHDA and CDR2 is SQIVND (reference sequence). The CDR3 runs 13 residues. CDR3 protein: CASELGVGTEAFF. CDR3 nucleotide sequence: TGTGCCAGCGAGTTGGGGGTTGGCACTGAAGCTTTCTTT.

The V and J genes are TRBV6-5 and TRBJ1-5; unclear D gene. Trimming cost V 6 bases and J 4 bases, with 13 bases left between them. The CDR3 contains 14 residues. Germline CDR1 MNHEY, CDR2 SVGAGI. The CDR3 DNA reads TGTGCCAGCAGCGATGTCGTTTTTAATCAGCCCCAGCATTTT. Translated, it gives CASSDVVFNQPQHF.

The gene calls are TRBV28 and TRBJ1-2; tentative D call: TRBD1 (6 bases). CDR3 length equals 13 residues. From germline, CDR1 is MDHEN and CDR2 SYDVKM. The V gene lost 4 bases and the J gene lost 4 bases, with 10 bases spanning the gap. The CDR3 DNA is TGTGCCAGCAGTTCGGGACACCTCTATGGCTACACCTTC. Protein product: CASSSGHLYGYTF.

The V and J genes are TRBV2 and TRBJ1-2; the match to TRBD1 covers 10 bases. Trimming cost V 7 bases and J 2 bases; bases outside gene matches: 4. The CDR3 is made up of 14 amino acids. The V gene's germline CDR1 is SNHLY and CDR2 FYNNEI. CDR3 DNA: TGTGCCAGCAAGTCGGGACAGGGGAACTATGGCTACACCTTC. Its protein is CASKSGQGNYGYTF.

V is TRBV5-1 and J is TRBJ2-1; D is ambiguous. This CDR3 region has 16 residues. V lost 0 bases and J lost 6, with 16 bases in between. The germline V gene has CDR1 SGHRS and CDR2 YFSETQ. CDR3 bases: TGCGCCAGCAGCTTGGCCAGTCAGCCCCGGGTCAATGAGCAGTTCTTC. It is translated as CASSLASQPRVNEQFF.

This sequence joins TRBV24-1 and TRBJ1-1; maybe TRBD1 (5 bases). The germline gives CDR1 KGHDR, CDR2 SFDVKD. The CDR3 totals 15 residues. The V end lost 2 bases, the J end lost 11 bases, and 20 bases lay between the germline ends. The DNA for the CDR3 is TGTGCCACCAGTGATTCCCGGGACCGCCCACCGACGGCTTTCTTT. Its protein product is CATSDSRDRPPTAFF.

The rearrangement links TRBV6-5 to TRBJ2-2, with no clear D. Germline V gives CDR1 MNHEY, CDR2 SVGAGI. The CDR3 has 12 residues. V lost 4 bases to trimming and J lost 3 bases, with 3 bases between them. The DNA for the CDR3 is TGTGCCAGCAGTTCCTACACCGGGGAGCTGTTTTTT. It translates to CASSSYTGELFF.

This chain links TRBV20-1 with TRBJ2-1; D unresolved. CDR3 length equals 10 residues. V lost 5 bases and J lost 5, with 4 bases in between. The germline V gene has CDR1 DFQATT and CDR2 SNEGSKA (reference sequence). The CDR3 protein is CSASNNEQFF. CDR3 in DNA: TGCAGTGCTTCAAACAATGAGCAGTTCTTC.

The CDR3 DNA reads as TGTGCCTGGATACGCACTGAAGCTTTCTTT. The encoded protein is CAWIRTEAFF. The chain couples TRBV30 to TRBJ1-1; D gene ambiguous. Per the germline V gene, CDR1 is GTSNPN and CDR2 is SVGIG (reference sequence). V lost 4 bases to trimming and J lost 4 bases, with 4 bases between them. This CDR3 comprises 10 residues.

CDR3 loop: CTSSQARGRQGREGTEAFF. The DNA for the CDR3 is TGCACCAGCAGCCAGGCCCGGGGTAGACAGGGGCGGGAGGGAACTGAAGCTTTCTTT. The chain carries TRBV1 and TRBJ1-1. TRBV1 counts as a pseudogene. CDR3 length: 19 amino acids.

The chain's CDR3 is CSVQQGEKLFF. The CDR3 DNA is TGCAGTGTTCAACAGGGTGAAAAACTGTTTTTT. The chain is built from TRBV20-1 and TRBJ1-4; TRBD1 might be the D (6 bases). CDR3 length: 11 amino acids. V lost 7 bases, J lost 7 bases, and 10 bases lay in between. The germline V gene has CDR1 DFQATT and CDR2 SNEGSKA (reference sequence).

The gene calls are TRBV10-3 and TRBJ2-3; D remains ambiguous. CDR3 length: 12 amino acids. With 6 bases removed from V and 5 bases from J, the gap between germline ends came to 9 bases. Germline V gene lookup returns CDR1 ENHRY and CDR2 SYGVKD. CDR3 in amino acids: CAIRGSGDTQYF. The DNA of the CDR3 is TGTGCCATCAGGGGTAGTGGAGATACGCAGTATTTT.